One and the same sample provided the 3 T cell receptor beta chains below, sequenced in a study of human T cells and chemical hapten exposure. The time point is: patch test 1, 2 weeks after DPC sensitization. Treatment given: therapeutic diphenylcyclopropenone sensitization with weekly scalp DPC. TCRdb itself ran the RACE reads through MiXCR, one entry per CDR3 protein. Of a few hundred thousand distinct CDR3 sequences listed, about 4.4% are singletons. The source material was whole blood, sampled in connection with sensitization to the hapten diphenylcyclopropenone (DPC). Receptor source: a woman in her forties or fifties with alopecia areata. Some clones in this sample may be carry-over from other donors' samples.

This clonotype was detected ten times or more. The rearrangement joins TRBV6-2 or TRBV6-3 to TRBJ2-1, with unresolved D. The CDR3 loop spans 15 amino acids. Per the germline V gene, CDR1 is MNHEY and CDR2 is SVGEGT. The V end lost 0 bases, the J end lost 2 bases, and 8 bases lay between the germline ends. The CDR3 reads CASSYSEGTYNEQFF. The CDR3 nucleotides are TGTGCCAGCAGTTACTCGGAAGGAACCTACAATGAGCAGTTCTTC.

This clonotype occurred many times. The chain carries TRBV29-1 and TRBJ1-1; 9 nucleotides line up with TRBD1. The V gene end was trimmed by 4 bases and the J gene end by 10 bases; junction bases not matched to a gene: 7. Germline CDR1 is SQVTM and CDR2 is ANQGSEA. The CDR3 sequence is 12 residues long. This chain's CDR3 is CSVGAGGQGAFF. The DNA for the CDR3 is TGCAGCGTTGGGGCCGGGGGACAGGGAGCTTTCTTT.

This clonotype appeared a few times. V is TRBV6-2 or TRBV6-3 and J is TRBJ2-3; 7 bases are shared with TRBD1. The CDR3 spans 18 residues. Germline trimming cut 1 base from V and 2 bases from J; bases unmatched to any gene: 12. CDR1 and CDR2 (germline): MNHEY, SVGEGT. The CDR3: CASSYFESTGLSTDTQYF. The CDR3 nucleotides are TGTGCCAGCAGTTACTTCGAGTCGACAGGGCTATCCACAGATACGCAGTATTTT.